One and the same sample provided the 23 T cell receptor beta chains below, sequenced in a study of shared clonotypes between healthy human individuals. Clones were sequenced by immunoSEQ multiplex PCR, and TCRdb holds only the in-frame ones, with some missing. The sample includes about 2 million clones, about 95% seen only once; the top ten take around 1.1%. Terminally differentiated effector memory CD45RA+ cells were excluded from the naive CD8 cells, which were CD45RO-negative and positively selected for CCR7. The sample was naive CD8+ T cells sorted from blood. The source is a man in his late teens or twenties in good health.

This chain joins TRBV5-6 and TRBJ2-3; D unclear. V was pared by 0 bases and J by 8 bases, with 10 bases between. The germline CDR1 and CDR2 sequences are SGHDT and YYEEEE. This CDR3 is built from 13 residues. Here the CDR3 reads CASSLGAVPTQYF. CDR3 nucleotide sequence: TGTGCCAGCAGCTTGGGTGCCGTTCCTACGCAGTATTTT.

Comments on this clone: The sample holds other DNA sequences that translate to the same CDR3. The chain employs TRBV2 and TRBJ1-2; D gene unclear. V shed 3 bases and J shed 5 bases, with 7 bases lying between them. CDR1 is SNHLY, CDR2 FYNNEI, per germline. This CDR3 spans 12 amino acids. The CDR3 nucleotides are TGTGCCAGCAGTGATGGAGGTTATGGCTACACCTTC. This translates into CASSDGGYGYTF.

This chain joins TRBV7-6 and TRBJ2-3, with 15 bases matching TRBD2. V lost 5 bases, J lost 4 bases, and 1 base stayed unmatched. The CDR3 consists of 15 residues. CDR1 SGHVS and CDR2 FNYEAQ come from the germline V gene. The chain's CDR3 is CASSGLAGGSDTQYF. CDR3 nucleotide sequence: TGTGCCAGCAGCGGACTAGCGGGAGGGTCAGATACGCAGTATTTT.

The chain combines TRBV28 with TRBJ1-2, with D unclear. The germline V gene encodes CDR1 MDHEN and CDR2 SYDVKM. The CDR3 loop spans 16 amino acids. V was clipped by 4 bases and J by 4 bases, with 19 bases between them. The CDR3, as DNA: TGTGCCAGCAGTTCACCCGGACCCCCAGGATTCTATGGCTACACCTTC. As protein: CASSSPGPPGFYGYTF.

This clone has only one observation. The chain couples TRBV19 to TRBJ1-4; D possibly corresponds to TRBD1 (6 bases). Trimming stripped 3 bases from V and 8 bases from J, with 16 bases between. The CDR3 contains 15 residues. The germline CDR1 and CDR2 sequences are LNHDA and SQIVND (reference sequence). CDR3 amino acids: CASSIRTGFGEKLFF. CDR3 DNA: TGTGCCAGTAGTATCCGAACAGGGTTTGGGGAAAAACTGTTTTTT.

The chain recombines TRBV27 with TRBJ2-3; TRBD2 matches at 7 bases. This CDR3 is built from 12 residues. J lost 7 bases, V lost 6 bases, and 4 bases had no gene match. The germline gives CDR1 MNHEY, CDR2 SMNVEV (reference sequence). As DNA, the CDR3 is TGTGCCAGCAGGGCGGGGGTAAATACGCAGTATTTT. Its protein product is CASRAGVNTQYF.

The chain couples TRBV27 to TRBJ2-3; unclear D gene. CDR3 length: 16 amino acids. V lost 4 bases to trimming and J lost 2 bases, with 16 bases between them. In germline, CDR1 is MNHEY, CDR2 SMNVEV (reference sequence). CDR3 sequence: CASSSDERWVTDTQYF. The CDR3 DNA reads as TGTGCCAGCAGTTCGGACGAACGCTGGGTCACAGATACGCAGTATTTT.

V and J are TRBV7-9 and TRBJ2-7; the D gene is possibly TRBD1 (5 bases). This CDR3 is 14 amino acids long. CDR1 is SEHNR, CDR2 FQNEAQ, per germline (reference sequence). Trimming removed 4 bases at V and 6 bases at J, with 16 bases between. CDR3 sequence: CASSSPNGALEQYF. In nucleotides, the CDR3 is TGTGCCAGCAGCTCGCCCAATGGGGCCCTCGAGCAGTACTTC.

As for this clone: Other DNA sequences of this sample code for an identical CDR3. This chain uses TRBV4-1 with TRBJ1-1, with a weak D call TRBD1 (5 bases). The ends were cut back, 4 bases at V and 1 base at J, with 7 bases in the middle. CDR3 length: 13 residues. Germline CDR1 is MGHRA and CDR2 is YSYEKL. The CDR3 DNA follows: TGCGCCAGCAGCCTTACAGGGAACACTGAAGCTTTCTTT. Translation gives CASSLTGNTEAFF.

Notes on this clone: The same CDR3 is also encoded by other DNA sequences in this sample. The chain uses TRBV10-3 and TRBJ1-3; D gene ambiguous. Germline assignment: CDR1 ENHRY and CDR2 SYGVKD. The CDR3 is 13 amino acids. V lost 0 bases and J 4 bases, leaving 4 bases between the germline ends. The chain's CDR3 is CAISESPGNTIYF. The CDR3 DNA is TGTGCCATCAGTGAGTCACCAGGAAACACCATATATTTT.

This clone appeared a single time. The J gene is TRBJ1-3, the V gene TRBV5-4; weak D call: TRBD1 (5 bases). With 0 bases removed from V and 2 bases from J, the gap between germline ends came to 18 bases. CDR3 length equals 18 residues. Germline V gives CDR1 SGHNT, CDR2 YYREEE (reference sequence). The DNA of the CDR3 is TGTGCCAGCAGCTTGGGGTTCTCCGAAGGGGACCCTGGAAACACCATATATTTT. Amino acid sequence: CASSLGFSEGDPGNTIYF.

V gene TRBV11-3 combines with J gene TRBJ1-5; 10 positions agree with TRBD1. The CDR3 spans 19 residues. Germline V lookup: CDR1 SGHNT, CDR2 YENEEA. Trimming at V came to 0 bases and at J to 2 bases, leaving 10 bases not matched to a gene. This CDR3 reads CASSLDRGTGDLGNQPQHF. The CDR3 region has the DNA TGTGCCAGCAGCTTAGATCGAGGGACAGGGGATCTGGGCAATCAGCCCCAGCATTTT. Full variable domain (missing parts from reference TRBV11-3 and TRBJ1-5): EAGVVQSPRYKIIEKKQPVAFWCNPISGHNTLYWYLQNLGQGPELLIRYENEEAVDDSQLPKDRFSAERLKGVDSTLKIQPAELGDSAVYLCASSLDRGTGDLGNQPQHFGDGTRLSIL.

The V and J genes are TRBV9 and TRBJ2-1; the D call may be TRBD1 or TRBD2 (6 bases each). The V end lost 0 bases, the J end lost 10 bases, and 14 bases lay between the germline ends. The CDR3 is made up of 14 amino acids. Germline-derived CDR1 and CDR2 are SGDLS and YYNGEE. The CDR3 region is CASSVAGAGKEQFF. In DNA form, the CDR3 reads TGTGCCAGCAGCGTAGCGGGGGCGGGCAAGGAGCAGTTCTTC.

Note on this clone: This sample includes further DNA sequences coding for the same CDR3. DNA for the CDR3: TGTGCCAGCAGCTTAGTGAATTCACCCCTCCACTTT. Encoded protein: CASSLVNSPLHF. V gene TRBV5-6 combines with J gene TRBJ1-6; D is undetermined. The germline V gene encodes CDR1 SGHDT and CDR2 YYEEEE. The CDR3 length is 12 residues. Between the trimmed V and J ends, which lost 2 bases and 7 bases, there was a span of 4 bases.

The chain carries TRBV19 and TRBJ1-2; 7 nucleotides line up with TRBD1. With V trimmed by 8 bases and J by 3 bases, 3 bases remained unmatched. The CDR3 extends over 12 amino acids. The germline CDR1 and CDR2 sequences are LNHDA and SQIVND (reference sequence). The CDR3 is CASRRGDYGYTF. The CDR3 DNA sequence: TGTGCCAGTCGCAGGGGGGACTATGGCTACACCTTC.

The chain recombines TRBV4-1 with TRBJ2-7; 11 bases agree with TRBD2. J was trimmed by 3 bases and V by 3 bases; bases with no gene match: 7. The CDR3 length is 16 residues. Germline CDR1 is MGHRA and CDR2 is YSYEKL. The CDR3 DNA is TGCGCCAGCAGCCACCCCGGGACTAGCGGTTACTACGAGCAGTACTTC. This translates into CASSHPGTSGYYEQYF.

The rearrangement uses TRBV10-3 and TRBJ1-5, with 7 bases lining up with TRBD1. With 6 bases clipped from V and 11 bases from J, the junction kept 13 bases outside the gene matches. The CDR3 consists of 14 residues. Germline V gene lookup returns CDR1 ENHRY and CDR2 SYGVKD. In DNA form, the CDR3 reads TGTGCCATCAGCGGAACAGGGGCCACAGGGACCCAGCATTTT. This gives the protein CAISGTGATGTQHF.

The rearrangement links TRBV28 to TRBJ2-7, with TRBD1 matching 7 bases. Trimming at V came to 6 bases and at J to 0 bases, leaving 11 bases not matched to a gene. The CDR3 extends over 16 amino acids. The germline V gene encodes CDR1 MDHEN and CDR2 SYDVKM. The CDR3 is CASRPIRDSSSYEQYF. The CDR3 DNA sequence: TGTGCCAGCAGACCTATTAGGGACAGCAGCTCCTACGAGCAGTACTTC.

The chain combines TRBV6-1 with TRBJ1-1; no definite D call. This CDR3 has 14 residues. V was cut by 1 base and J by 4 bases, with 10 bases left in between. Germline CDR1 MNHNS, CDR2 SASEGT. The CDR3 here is CASSEDAGFTEAFF. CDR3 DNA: TGTGCCAGCAGTGAAGATGCGGGCTTCACTGAAGCTTTCTTT.

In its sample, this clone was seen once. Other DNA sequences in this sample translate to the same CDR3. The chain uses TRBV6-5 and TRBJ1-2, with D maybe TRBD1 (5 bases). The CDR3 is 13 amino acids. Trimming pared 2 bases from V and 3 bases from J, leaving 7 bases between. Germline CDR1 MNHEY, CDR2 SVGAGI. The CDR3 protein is CASSYGADYGYTF. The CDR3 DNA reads TGTGCCAGCAGTTACGGGGCTGACTATGGCTACACCTTC.

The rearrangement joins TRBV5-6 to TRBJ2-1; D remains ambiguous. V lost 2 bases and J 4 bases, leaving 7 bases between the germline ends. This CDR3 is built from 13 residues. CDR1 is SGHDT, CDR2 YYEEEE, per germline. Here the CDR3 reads CASSFIVYNEQFF. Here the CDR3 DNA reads TGTGCCAGCAGCTTTATCGTATACAATGAGCAGTTCTTC. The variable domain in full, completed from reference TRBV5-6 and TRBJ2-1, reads DAGVTQSPTHLIKTRGQQVTLRCSPKSGHDTVSWYQQALGQGPQFIFQYYEEEERQRGNFPDRFSGHQFPNYSSELNVNALLLGDSALYLCASSFIVYNEQFFGPGTRLTVL.

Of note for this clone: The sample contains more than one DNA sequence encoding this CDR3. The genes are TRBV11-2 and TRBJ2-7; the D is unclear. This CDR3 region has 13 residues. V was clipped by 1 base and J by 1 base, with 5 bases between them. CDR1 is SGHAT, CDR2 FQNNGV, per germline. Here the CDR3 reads CASSLGPSYEQYF. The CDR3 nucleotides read TGTGCCAGCAGCTTAGGTCCTTCCTACGAGCAGTACTTC.

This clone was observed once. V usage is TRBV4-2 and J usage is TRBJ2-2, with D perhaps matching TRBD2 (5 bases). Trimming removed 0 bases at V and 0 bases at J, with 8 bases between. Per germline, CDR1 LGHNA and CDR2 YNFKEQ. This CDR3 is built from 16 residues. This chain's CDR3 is CASSQESGSNTGELFF. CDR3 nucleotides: TGTGCCAGCAGCCAAGAAAGCGGATCGAACACCGGGGAGCTGTTTTTT.